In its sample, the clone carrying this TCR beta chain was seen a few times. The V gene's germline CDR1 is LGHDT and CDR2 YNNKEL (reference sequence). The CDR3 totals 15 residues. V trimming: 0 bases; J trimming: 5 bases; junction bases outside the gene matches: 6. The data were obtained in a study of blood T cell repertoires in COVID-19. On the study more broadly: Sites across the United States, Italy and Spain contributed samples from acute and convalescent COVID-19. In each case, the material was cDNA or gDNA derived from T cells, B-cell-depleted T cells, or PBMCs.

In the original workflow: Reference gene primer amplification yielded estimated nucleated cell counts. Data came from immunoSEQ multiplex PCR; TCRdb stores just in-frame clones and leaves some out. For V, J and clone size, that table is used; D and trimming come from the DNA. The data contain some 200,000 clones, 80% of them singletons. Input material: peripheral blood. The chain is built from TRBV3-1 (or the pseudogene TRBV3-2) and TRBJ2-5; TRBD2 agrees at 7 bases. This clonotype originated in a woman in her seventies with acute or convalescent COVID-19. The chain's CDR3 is CASSQESGRVETQYF. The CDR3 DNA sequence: TGTGCCAGCAGCCAAGAATCGGGGAGGGTCGAGACCCAGTACTTC.